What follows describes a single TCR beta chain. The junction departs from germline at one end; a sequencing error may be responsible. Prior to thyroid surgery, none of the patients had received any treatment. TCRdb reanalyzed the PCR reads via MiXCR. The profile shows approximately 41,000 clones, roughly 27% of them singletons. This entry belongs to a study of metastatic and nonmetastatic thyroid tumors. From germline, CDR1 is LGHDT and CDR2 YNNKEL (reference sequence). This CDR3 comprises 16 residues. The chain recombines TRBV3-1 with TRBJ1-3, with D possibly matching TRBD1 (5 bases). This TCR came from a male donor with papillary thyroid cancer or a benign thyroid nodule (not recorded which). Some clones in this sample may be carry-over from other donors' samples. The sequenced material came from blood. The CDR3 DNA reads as TGTGCCAGCAGCCCCCCGAACAGGACCGCGGGAAGCACCATATATTTT. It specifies CASSPPNRTAGSTIYF.